These 27 T cell receptor gamma chains originate from one sample sequenced in a study of gamma delta lymphoproliferative disorders and STAT genes. The receptor sequences were amplified from genomic DNA of peripheral blood mononuclear cells. TCRdb reapplied CATT to the multiplex PCR reads. This sample has about 2,500 gamma-chain clones; roughly a fifth occur once, and the top ten carry 45% to 65%. Material: blood. The source is a human donor with gamma-delta T-cell large granular lymphocyte leukemia.

On this clone: The same CDR3 can be traced to other DNA sequences in this sample. The rearrangement links TRGV3 to TRGJ1 or TRGJ2. The J gene was missing in TCRdb and was found by matching the end of the DNA to germline. The CDR3 extends over 17 amino acids. Germline CDR1 VTNTFY, CDR2 YDVSTARD (reference sequence). The trim removed 0 bases at V and 3 bases at J, leaving 14 bases unmatched. The CDR3 is CATWDRLNLHIYYKKLF. CDR3 in DNA: TGTGCCACCTGGGACAGGCTTAACCTGCATATTTATTATAAGAAACTCTTT.

The chain carries TRGV9 and TRGJ1 or TRGJ2. The J gene, left out of TCRdb, was set here by checking the DNA against germline. CDR1 and CDR2 from the germline V gene are GITISATS and ISYDGTV (reference sequence). V shed 3 bases, J shed 3 bases, and the junction held 8 bases outside the gene matches. The CDR3 has 14 amino acids. DNA of the CDR3: TGTGCCTTGTGGGAGTTCAAGGGTTATTATAAGAAACTCTTT. It specifies CALWEFKGYYKKLF.

This clone was seen only once. The V call is TRGV8, the J call TRGJ1 or TRGJ2. Germline matching of the DNA provided the J gene here, since TCRdb leaves it blank. Per germline, CDR1 VENAVY and CDR2 YDSYNSRV. The CDR3 sequence is 14 residues long. The junction had 12 bases not matched to a gene; V was cut back by 6 bases and J by 4 bases. For the CDR3, the DNA is TGTGCCACCTGGATCTTCCGGAGCTATTATAAGAAACTCTTT. Its protein is CATWIFRSYYKKLF.

In this sample, this clone turned up a few times. CDR3 DNA: TGTGCCTTGTGGGAAACAAAACTCTTT. Translation gives CALWETKLF. The V gene corresponds to TRGV9; no J gene was called. CDR1 and CDR2 from the germline V gene are GITISATS and ISYDGTV (reference sequence). The CDR3 totals 9 residues.

This clone turned up a few times. This chain links TRGV2 with TRGJ1 or TRGJ2. No J gene was available from TCRdb, and it was assigned here by a germline match of the DNA. Trimming at V came to 0 bases and at J to 10 bases, leaving 9 bases not matched to a gene. CDR3 length equals 13 residues. CDR1 and CDR2 from the germline V gene are EGSNGY and YDSYNSKV. The CDR3 sequence: CATWDGRREKKLF. As DNA, the CDR3 is TGTGCCACCTGGGACGGGCGGAGGGAGAAGAAACTCTTT.

There are a few counts of this clone. The rearrangement uses TRGV5 and TRGJ1 or TRGJ2. TCRdb lists no J gene, so it was determined here by aligning the DNA to germline. In germline, CDR1 is VINAFY, CDR2 YDVSNSKD. Trimming at V came to 0 bases and at J to 5 bases, leaving 7 bases not matched to a gene. This CDR3 is built from 14 residues. The CDR3 DNA follows: TGTGCCACCTGGGACAGGCGTTCCCATTATAAGAAACTCTTT. Amino acid sequence: CATWDRRSHYKKLF.

The chain couples TRGV2 to TRGJP1. No J segment appears in TCRdb, so it was assigned here by matching the sequence to germline. V lost 5 bases, J lost 4 bases, and 1 base stayed unmatched. Germline V lookup: CDR1 EGSNGY, CDR2 YDSYNSKV. This CDR3 is 12 amino acids long. The CDR3 sequence is CATWGTGWFKIF. CDR3 bases: TGTGCCACCTGGGGCACTGGTTGGTTCAAGATATTT.

This clone was detected once. The V and J genes are TRGV9 and TRGJ1 or TRGJ2. TCRdb gives no J gene; it was assigned here by matching the DNA to germline. The CDR3 has 12 amino acids. The V gene's germline CDR1 is GITISATS and CDR2 ISYDGTV (reference sequence). The trim removed 8 bases at V and 7 bases at J, leaving 11 bases unmatched. The CDR3 spells CALSNMWYKKLF. The DNA for the CDR3 is TGTGCCTTGTCGAATATGTGGTATAAGAAACTCTTT.

This clone is deemed medium-sized (0.01 to 0.1%). Other DNA sequences in this sample translate to the same CDR3. The chain employs TRGV4 and TRGJ1 or TRGJ2. Matching the DNA to germline supplied the J gene, which TCRdb does not give. CDR1 is EGSTGY and CDR2 is YDSYTSSV in the germline V gene. With V trimmed by 0 bases and J by 3 bases, 2 bases remained unmatched. The CDR3 has 13 residues. CDR3 amino acids: CATWDGPYYKKLF. CDR3 bases: TGTGCCACCTGGGATGGGCCTTATTATAAGAAACTCTTT.

Note on this clone: One junction end does not reproduce the germline sequence, and a read error may be involved. The chain uses TRGV3 and TRGJ1 or TRGJ2. TCRdb leaves out the J gene; it was filled in here by matching the DNA to germline. CDR1 and CDR2 (germline): VTNTFY, YDVSTARD (reference sequence). This CDR3 contains 12 residues. CDR3 nucleotide sequence: TGTGCCACCCCAGGGAATTTTTATAAGAAACTCTTT. This codes for CATPGNFYKKLF.

This clone was seen more than once but under ten times. This rearrangement joins TRGV9 to TRGJ1 or TRGJ2. The J gene was missing in TCRdb and was found by matching the end of the DNA to germline. Germline V gene sequence: CDR1 GITISATS, CDR2 ISYDGTV (reference sequence). The junction had 5 bases not matched to a gene; V was cut back by 0 bases and J by 9 bases. This CDR3 is built from 12 residues. CDR3 sequence reads: CALWEVLGKKLF. The CDR3 nucleotides are TGTGCCTTGTGGGAGGTGCTTGGTAAGAAACTCTTT.

In this sample, this clone turned up a few times. This rearrangement joins TRGV9 to TRGJ1 or TRGJ2. The J gene, missing from TCRdb, was assigned here through DNA to germline matching. V was clipped by 3 bases and J by 9 bases; unmatched bases: 2. In germline, CDR1 is GITISATS, CDR2 ISYDGTV (reference sequence). The CDR3 contains 10 residues. The CDR3 DNA follows: TGTGCCTTGTGGGAGACTAAGAAACTCTTT. Protein: CALWETKKLF.

This clone is a singleton in its sample. Within the sample, other DNA sequences also encode this same CDR3. Here the CDR3 DNA reads TGTGCCACCTGGGATCCATATAAGAAACTCTTT. Translating gives CATWDPYKKLF. This chain uses TRGV4 with TRGJ1 or TRGJ2. Since TCRdb gives no J gene, matching the DNA to germline was used here to assign it. Germline CDR1 and CDR2: EGSTGY and YDSYTSSV. This CDR3 spans 11 amino acids. V lost 3 bases, J lost 7 bases, and 3 bases stayed unmatched.

In this sample, this clone turned up a few times. This rearrangement joins TRGV2 to TRGJ1 or TRGJ2. The J gene is absent in TCRdb and was assigned here via DNA matching to germline. CDR1 is EGSNGY and CDR2 is YDSYNSKV in the germline V gene. Trimming removed 0 bases from V and 0 bases from J; junction bases left unmatched: 14. The CDR3 loop spans 18 amino acids. In DNA, the CDR3 is TGTGCCACCTGGGACGGGCCCCAATTAGCCGCGAATTATTATAAGAAACTCTTT. Translating it yields CATWDGPQLAANYYKKLF.

In this sample, this clone turned up a few times. The genes are TRGV2 and TRGJ1 or TRGJ2. The J gene comes from matching the DNA to germline here; TCRdb lacks it. Trimming at V came to 2 bases and at J to 0 bases, leaving 4 bases not matched to a gene. The CDR3 is made up of 14 amino acids. Germline CDR1 reads EGSNGY; CDR2 reads YDSYNSKV. CDR3 nucleotide sequence: TGTGCCACCTGGGACGTTACGAATTATTATAAGAAACTCTTT. Translating gives CATWDVTNYYKKLF.

The chain combines TRGV8 with TRGJP2. As TCRdb names no J gene, one was assigned here on the basis of a DNA match to germline. The germline V gene has CDR1 VENAVY and CDR2 YDSYNSRV. J lost 0 bases, V lost 0 bases, and 1 base had no gene match. The CDR3 length is 15 residues. The CDR3 region is CATWDRDSSDWIKTF. The CDR3 DNA reads as TGTGCCACCTGGGATAGGGATAGTAGTGATTGGATCAAGACGTTT.

The rearrangement joins TRGV9 to TRGJP. Here the J gene came from matching the DNA to germline, since TCRdb omits it. V lost 0 bases and J lost 9; bases outside the gene matches: 2. The germline gives CDR1 GITISATS, CDR2 ISYDGTV (reference sequence). The CDR3 covers 15 residues. CDR3 loop: CALWEVRLGKKIKVF. The CDR3 region has the DNA TGTGCCTTGTGGGAGGTGCGGTTGGGCAAAAAAATCAAGGTATTT.

This clone has just a few counts. This chain links TRGV8 with TRGJ1 or TRGJ2. The J gene, not given by TCRdb, was assigned here from a germline match of the nucleotide sequence. CDR3 length: 15 amino acids. V shed 4 bases and J 2 bases; nucleotides not matched to a gene: 11. The germline CDR1 and CDR2 sequences are VENAVY and YDSYNSRV. CDR3 loop: CATWEKVWDYYKKLF. The CDR3 nucleotides read TGTGCCACCTGGGAGAAGGTTTGGGATTATTATAAGAAACTCTTT.

This clone was counted only a few times. The chain joins TRGV10 to TRGJP2. The J gene comes from matching the DNA to germline here; TCRdb lacks it. TRGV10 has ORF status, its function being uncertain. CDR3 length: 17 residues. The ends lost 8 bases at V and 0 bases at J; junction bases unmatched: 13. The CDR3 bases are TGTGCTGCGTGGGACCAGATGCTTTATAGTAGTGATTGGATCAAGACGTTT. Translating it yields CAAWDQMLYSSDWIKTF.

V and J are TRGV9 and TRGJP. TCRdb offers no J gene call, so here the DNA was matched to germline to obtain one. The CDR3 is 16 amino acids. CDR1 GITISATS and CDR2 ISYDGTV come from the germline V gene (reference sequence). Trimming took 5 bases from V and 7 from J; bases not matched to a gene: 8. The CDR3 nucleotides read TGTGCCTTGTGGGGATCCAGGGAGTTGGGCAAAAAAATCAAGGTATTT. As protein: CALWGSRELGKKIKVF.

This clone is medium-sized (0.01 to 0.1%) by share. This chain joins TRGV11 and TRGJP2. Germline matching of the DNA provided the J gene here, since TCRdb leaves it blank. TRGV11 has ORF status, its function being uncertain. V lost 3 bases and J lost 1; bases outside the gene matches: 5. The CDR3 spans 16 residues. The CDR3 loop reads CACWIRAPSSDWIKTF. The CDR3 coding sequence is TGTGCCTGCTGGATTAGGGCCCCTAGTAGTGATTGGATCAAGACGTTT.

This chain uses TRGV10 with TRGJ1 or TRGJ2. The J gene, absent from TCRdb, was called here by matching the DNA to germline. TRGV10 is identified as an open reading frame with a role that is uncertain. The trim removed 8 bases at V and 2 bases at J, leaving 4 bases unmatched. CDR3 length: 12 amino acids. CDR3 in DNA: TGTGCTGCGTGGGGGTATTATTATAAGAAACTCTTT. It specifies CAAWGYYYKKLF.

This clone is categorized as medium-sized. The chain links TRGV11 to TRGJP2. TCRdb gives no J gene; it was assigned here by matching the DNA to germline. TRGV11 falls under the ORF class, with uncertain function. Trimming cost V 1 base and J 3 bases; bases outside gene matches: 5. CDR3 length: 16 amino acids. The CDR3 spells CACWIRQMGSDWIKTF. CDR3 sequence (DNA): TGTGCCTGCTGGATTAGGCAAATGGGTAGTGATTGGATCAAGACGTTT.

The V and J genes are TRGV8 and TRGJ1 or TRGJ2. Since TCRdb gives no J gene, matching the DNA to germline was used here to assign it. The V gene end was trimmed by 1 base and the J gene end by 9 bases; junction bases not matched to a gene: 6. This CDR3 contains 12 residues. Germline V lookup: CDR1 VENAVY, CDR2 YDSYNSRV. CDR3 in DNA: TGTGCCACCTGGGATAGACGGGGTAAGAAACTCTTT. Translating it yields CATWDRRGKKLF.

The chain recombines TRGV8 with TRGJ1 or TRGJ2. TCRdb records no J gene; here it was assigned by comparing the DNA to germline. V shed 1 base, J shed 12 bases, and the junction held 9 bases outside the gene matches. CDR1 is VENAVY and CDR2 is YDSYNSRV in the germline V gene. The CDR3 is 12 residues long. The CDR3: CATWDRFGGKLF. The CDR3 DNA reads as TGTGCCACCTGGGATAGATTTGGTGGGAAACTCTTT.

The table lists this clone with a few counts. The J gene is TRGJ1 or TRGJ2, the V gene TRGV3. TCRdb records no J gene; here it was assigned by comparing the DNA to germline. This CDR3 spans 11 amino acids. Germline values: CDR1 VTNTFY, CDR2 YDVSTARD (reference sequence). V lost 2 bases and J lost 11; bases outside the gene matches: 6. The CDR3 DNA follows: TGTGCCACCTGGGACAAGGAGGAGAAACTCTTT. Amino acids: CATWDKEEKLF.

This clone is classed as medium-sized. Since a far larger clone is one base different, this is likely a read error. Within the sample, other DNA sequences also encode this same CDR3. The rearrangement joins TRGV9 to TRGJP. The J gene is absent in TCRdb and was assigned here via DNA matching to germline. CDR3 size: 16 residues. CDR1 is GITISATS, CDR2 ISYDGTV, per germline (reference sequence). The chain's CDR3 is CALWEVRELGKKIKVF. In DNA form, the CDR3 reads TGTGCCCTGTGGGAGGTGCGAGAGTTGGGCAAAAAAATCAAGGTATTT.